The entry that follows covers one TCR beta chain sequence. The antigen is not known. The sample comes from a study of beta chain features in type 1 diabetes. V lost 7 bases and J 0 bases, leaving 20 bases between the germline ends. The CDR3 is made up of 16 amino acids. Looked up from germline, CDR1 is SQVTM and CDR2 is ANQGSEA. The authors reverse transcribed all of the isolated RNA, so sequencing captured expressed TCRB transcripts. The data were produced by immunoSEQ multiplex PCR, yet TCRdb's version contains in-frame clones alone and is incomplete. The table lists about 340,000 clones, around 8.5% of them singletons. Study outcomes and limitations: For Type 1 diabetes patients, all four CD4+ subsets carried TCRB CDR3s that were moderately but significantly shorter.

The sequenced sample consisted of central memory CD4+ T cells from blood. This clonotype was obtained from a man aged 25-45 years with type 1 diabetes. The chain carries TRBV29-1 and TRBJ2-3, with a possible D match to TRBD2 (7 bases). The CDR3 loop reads CSALGGPGFSTDTQYF. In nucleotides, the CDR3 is TGCAGCGCCCTCGGGGGGCCGGGCTTCAGCACAGATACGCAGTATTTT.